These 5 T cell receptor beta chains were all obtained from the same sample, sequenced in a study of T cell repertoires in cytomegalovirus infection. Each CDR3 protein gets one entry after TCRdb re-called the reads with MiXCR. The table shows about 740,000 distinct CDR3 sequences, with about 40% occurring only once. Sequenced material: PBMCs. These TCRs come from a human donor in good health (CMV status not recorded). Some clones in this sample may be carry-over from other donors' samples.

This chain connects TRBV27 to TRBJ1-2, with a weak D call TRBD1 (6 bases). Germline CDR1 is MNHEY and CDR2 is SMNVEV (reference sequence). V lost 3 bases, J lost 7 bases, and 15 bases lay in between. This CDR3 region has 14 residues. The CDR3 bases are TGTGCCAGCAGTTTGCGACGGGGGGCTGTTGGCTACACCTTC. Protein product: CASSLRRGAVGYTF.

The chain couples TRBV9 to TRBJ1-4; TRBD1 agrees at 8 bases. The J segment lost 7 bases and the V segment lost 4 bases, leaving 6 bases of the junction unmatched. The CDR3 covers 14 residues. Per the germline V gene, CDR1 is SGDLS and CDR2 is YYNGEE. CDR3 nucleotides: TGTGCCAGCAGCCCCTGGACAGGGACTGAAAAACTGTTTTTT. This gives the protein CASSPWTGTEKLFF.

This chain links TRBV7-9 with TRBJ1-1; maybe TRBD1 (6 bases). The CDR3 has 15 residues. Trimming pared 5 bases from V and 1 base from J, leaving 14 bases between. Germline loops: CDR1 SEHNR, CDR2 FQNEAQ (reference sequence). CDR3 in DNA: TGTGCCAGCAGCGCCCCACAGGGCGCGAACACTGAAGCTTTCTTT. It specifies CASSAPQGANTEAFF.

This clonotype was detected only a few times. The gene calls are TRBV11-2 and TRBJ1-3, with TRBD1 identical over 8 bases. Trimming at V came to 4 bases and at J to 2 bases, leaving 22 bases not matched to a gene. This CDR3 comprises 21 residues. Germline V gives CDR1 SGHAT, CDR2 FQNNGV. The CDR3 sequence: CASSSRGVVRGRDGPGNTIYF. The CDR3 bases are TGTGCCAGCAGCTCCCGCGGAGTAGTCAGGGGGCGTGATGGACCTGGAAACACCATATATTTT.

The sample holds a few counts of this clonotype. The chain couples TRBV24-1 to TRBJ2-3; D possibly corresponds to TRBD1 (6 bases). In germline, CDR1 is KGHDR, CDR2 SFDVKD. V lost 9 bases and J lost 4, with 13 bases in between. This CDR3 has 13 amino acids. The CDR3, as DNA: TGTGCCACCCACACAGGGTTCGCAGATACGCAGTATTTT. Amino acids: CATHTGFADTQYF.